The TCR beta chain described here comes from a study of blood T cell repertoires in COVID-19. In the study overall: Whether acute or convalescent, the COVID-19 samples came from the United States, Italy and Spain. Nucleic acid was either cDNA or gDNA, and it came from T cells, B-cell-depleted T cells, or PBMCs.

Original processing methods: Reference gene primers were amplified, and this amplification served to estimate nucleated cell counts. Measured with immunoSEQ multiplex PCR; TCRdb has only the in-frame clones, and not every one. V, J and clone size derive from that table, while D and trimming were established from the DNA sequence. The sample holds 250,000 to 300,000 clones; around 90% are singletons and the top ten take 0.95% to 1.3%. Either two negative PCRs, clearance, or symptom resolution qualified Cohort 3 donors as recovered. The TCR originated in a young woman who had recovered from COVID-19. Material: PBMCs or T cells enriched from blood (not recorded which).

In DNA form, the CDR3 reads TGTGCCAGCAGCCCAAGCGGCGGACCCGCGATACACAATGAGCAGTTCTTC. It codes for CASSPSGGPAIHNEQFF. V usage is TRBV7-9 and J usage is TRBJ2-1; a weak D match, TRBD2 (5 bases). CDR1 is SEHNR and CDR2 is FQNEAQ in the germline V gene (reference sequence). The CDR3 loop spans 17 amino acids. The V end was cut by 5 bases, the J end by 5 bases, with 22 bases between.